This T cell receptor (beta chain) was identified in a study of beta chain features in type 1 diabetes. General observations from the study: Type 1 diabetes patients showed fewer insertions and more deletions at VDJ junctions. Moderate yet significant TCRB CDR3 shortening was seen in Type 1 diabetes patients in all four CD4+ subsets. PCR might favor shorter templates, but any such skew would affect patients and controls equally.

Sequencing targeted expressed TCRB transcripts, as all isolated RNA had been reverse transcribed. Sequencing was performed with immunoSEQ multiplex PCR; in TCRdb, only in-frame clones are kept and a portion is missing. The sample contains over 300,000 clones, 9.3% of which appear only once. This clone appeared a few times. Its antigen remains unknown. Sorting based on CD45RO/CCR7/CD25/CD127/CD95/CD27 separated CD4+ naive, central memory, regulatory and stem cell-like memory cells. Each sorted fraction was over 95% pure. J gave up 8 bases and V 2 bases, and 8 bases lay outside the gene matches. This CDR3 region has 14 residues. Germline V lookup: CDR1 MDHEN, CDR2 SYDVKM.

The V gene is TRBV28, the J gene TRBJ1-2; 7 bases line up with TRBD1. The sample consisted of central memory CD4+ T cells from blood. This sequence originates from a man aged 30 to 39 with type 1 diabetes. CDR3 DNA: TGTGCCAGCAGTTTACCCGGGACAGAGAACGGCTACACCTTC. It is translated as CASSLPGTENGYTF.